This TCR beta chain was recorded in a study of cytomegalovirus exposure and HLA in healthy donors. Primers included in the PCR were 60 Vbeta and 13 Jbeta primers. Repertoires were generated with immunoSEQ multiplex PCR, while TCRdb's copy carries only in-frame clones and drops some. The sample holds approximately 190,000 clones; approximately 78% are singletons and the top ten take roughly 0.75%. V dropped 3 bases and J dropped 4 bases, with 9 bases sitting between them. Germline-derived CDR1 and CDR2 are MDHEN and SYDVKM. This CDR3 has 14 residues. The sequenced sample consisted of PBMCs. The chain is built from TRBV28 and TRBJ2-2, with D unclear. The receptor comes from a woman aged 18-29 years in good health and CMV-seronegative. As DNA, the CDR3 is TGTGCCAGCAGTTTCCGACTGACCACCGGGGAGCTGTTTTTT. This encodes CASSFRLTTGELFF.